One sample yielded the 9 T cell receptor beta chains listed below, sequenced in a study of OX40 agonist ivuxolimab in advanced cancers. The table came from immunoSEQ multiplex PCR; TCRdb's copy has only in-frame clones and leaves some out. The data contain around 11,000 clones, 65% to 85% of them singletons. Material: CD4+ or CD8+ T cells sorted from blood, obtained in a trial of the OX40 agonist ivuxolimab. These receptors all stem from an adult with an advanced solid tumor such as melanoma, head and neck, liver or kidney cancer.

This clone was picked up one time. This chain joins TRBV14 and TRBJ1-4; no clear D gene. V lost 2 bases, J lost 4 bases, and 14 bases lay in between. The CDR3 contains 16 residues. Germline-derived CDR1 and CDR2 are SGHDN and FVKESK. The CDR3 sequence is CASSQLPPPYNEKLFF. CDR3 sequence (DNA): TGTGCCAGCAGCCAATTACCCCCACCTTATAATGAAAAACTGTTTTTT. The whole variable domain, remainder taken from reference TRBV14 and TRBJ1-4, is EAGVTQFPSHSVIEKGQTVTLRCDPISGHDNLYWYRRVMGKEIKFLLHFVKESKQDESGMPNNRFLAERTGGTYSTLKVQPAELEDSGVYFCASSQLPPPYNEKLFFGSGTQLSVL.

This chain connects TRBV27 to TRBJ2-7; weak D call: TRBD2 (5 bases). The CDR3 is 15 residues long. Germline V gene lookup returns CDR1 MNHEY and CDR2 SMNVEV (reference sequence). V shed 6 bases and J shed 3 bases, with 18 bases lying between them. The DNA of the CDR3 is TGTGCCAGCAGCCCCGAGGGATGGAACATCTACGAGCAGTACTTC. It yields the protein CASSPEGWNIYEQYF.

The CDR3 DNA reads as TGTGCCAGCAGCTTAGGGTCAGCAGGGATTGGCACAGATACGCAGTATTTT. It yields the protein CASSLGSAGIGTDTQYF. The chain has TRBV7-2 and TRBJ2-3; tentatively, D is TRBD1 (5 bases). Germline V gene lookup returns CDR1 SGHTA and CDR2 FQGNSA. V gave up 1 base and J gave up 1 base, with 15 bases separating them. There are 17 residues in the CDR3.

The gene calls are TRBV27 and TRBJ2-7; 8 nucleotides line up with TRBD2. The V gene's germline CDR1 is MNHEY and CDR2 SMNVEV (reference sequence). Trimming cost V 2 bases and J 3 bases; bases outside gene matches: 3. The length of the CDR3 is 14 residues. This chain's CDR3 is CASSLIGTSYEQYF. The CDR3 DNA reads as TGTGCCAGCAGTTTAATCGGGACTAGCTACGAGCAGTACTTC.

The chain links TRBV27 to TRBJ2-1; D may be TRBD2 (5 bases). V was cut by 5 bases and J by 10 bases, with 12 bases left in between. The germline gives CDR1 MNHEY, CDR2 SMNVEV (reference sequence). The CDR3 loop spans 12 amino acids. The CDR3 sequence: CASSPNGEEQFF. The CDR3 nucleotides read TGTGCCAGCAGTCCAAACGGGGAAGAGCAGTTCTTC.

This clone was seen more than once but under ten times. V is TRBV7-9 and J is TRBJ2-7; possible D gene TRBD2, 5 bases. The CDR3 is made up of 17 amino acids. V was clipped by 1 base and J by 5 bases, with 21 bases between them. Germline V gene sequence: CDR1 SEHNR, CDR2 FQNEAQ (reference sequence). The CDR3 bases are TGTGCCAGCAGCTTAGGAGGCCGGGGTACTCGAAGGCACGAGCAGTACTTC. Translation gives CASSLGGRGTRRHEQYF.

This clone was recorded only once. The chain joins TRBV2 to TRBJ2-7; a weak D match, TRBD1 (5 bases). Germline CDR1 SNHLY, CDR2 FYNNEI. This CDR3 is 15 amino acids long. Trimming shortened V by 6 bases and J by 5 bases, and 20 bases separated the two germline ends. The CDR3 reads CASSQLTDNTNEQYF. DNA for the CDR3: TGTGCCAGCAGCCAGTTAACGGACAATACCAACGAGCAGTACTTC.

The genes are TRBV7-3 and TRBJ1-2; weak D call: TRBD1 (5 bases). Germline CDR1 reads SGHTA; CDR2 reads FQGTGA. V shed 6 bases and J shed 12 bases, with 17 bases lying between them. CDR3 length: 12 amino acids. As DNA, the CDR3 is TGTGCCAGCAGTCGCGCCGGGACCGAGCACACCTTC. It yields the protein CASSRAGTEHTF.

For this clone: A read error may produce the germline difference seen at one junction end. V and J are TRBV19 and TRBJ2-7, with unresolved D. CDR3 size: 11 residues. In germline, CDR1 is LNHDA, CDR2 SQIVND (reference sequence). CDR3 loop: CASSISDEQYF. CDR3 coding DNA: TGTGCCAGTAGTATCTCCGACGAGCAGTACTTC.